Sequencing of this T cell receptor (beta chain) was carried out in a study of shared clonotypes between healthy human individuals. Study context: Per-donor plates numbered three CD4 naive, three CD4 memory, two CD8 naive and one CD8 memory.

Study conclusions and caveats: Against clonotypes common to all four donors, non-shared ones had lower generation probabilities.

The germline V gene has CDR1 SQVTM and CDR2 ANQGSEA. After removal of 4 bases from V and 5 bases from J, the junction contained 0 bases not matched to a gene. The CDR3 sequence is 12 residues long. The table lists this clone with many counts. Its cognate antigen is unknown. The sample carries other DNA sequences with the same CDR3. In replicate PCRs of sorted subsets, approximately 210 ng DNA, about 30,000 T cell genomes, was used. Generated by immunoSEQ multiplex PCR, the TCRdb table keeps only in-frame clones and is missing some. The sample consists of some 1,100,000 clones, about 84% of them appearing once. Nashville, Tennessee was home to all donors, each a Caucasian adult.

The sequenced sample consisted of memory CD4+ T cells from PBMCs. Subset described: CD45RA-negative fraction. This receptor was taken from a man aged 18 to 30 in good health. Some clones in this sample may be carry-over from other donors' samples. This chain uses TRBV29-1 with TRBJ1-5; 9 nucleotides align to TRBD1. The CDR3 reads CSVGDRDQPQHF. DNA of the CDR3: TGCAGCGTTGGGGACAGGGATCAGCCCCAGCATTTT.